This T cell receptor beta chain was captured by sequencing in a study of regulatory T cells in long-lasting Graves disease. This clonotype appeared many times. The antigen is undetermined. Arm-PCR with iRepertoire HTBI primers amplified the CDR3 regions for these TCR beta libraries. MiXCR, applied by TCRdb to the multiplex PCR reads, yields one record per CDR3 protein. The table shows 400,000 to 550,000 distinct CDR3 sequences, with about a sixth occurring only once. The study's findings and limits: Favored usage of TRBV28, TRBJ1-2 and TRBJ2-5 was recorded in persistent disease. Public clonotype sharing was higher in persistent than newly diagnosed patients.

Indicated time point: newly diagnosed GD, antithyroid drugs for less than 3 months. Isolated PBMC RNA provided the starting material for the TCR library. Germline lookup yields CDR1 MNHEY and CDR2 SVGAGI. This CDR3 region has 14 residues. The trim removed 6 bases at V and 2 bases at J, leaving 7 bases unmatched. These records were also assigned to another study, of T cells in Graves' hyperthyroidism and ophthalmopathy. Per that paper: In making diagnoses, clinical symptoms, serum thyroxine and TRAb, thyroid ultrasound and orbital computed tomography were all used. Separation of ophthalmopathy from stable hyperthyroidism was achieved by a 13 V-J model.

This sample comprised peripheral blood mononuclear cells (PBMCs), obtained at new diagnosis, from a patient treated with antithyroid drugs. The rearrangement joins TRBV6-5 to TRBJ2-7, with 7 bases matching TRBD2. The sequence was collected from a woman under 30 with Graves disease. CDR3 in amino acids: CASSYGGLTYEQYF. In DNA form, the CDR3 reads TGTGCCAGCAGCTACGGGGGACTAACCTACGAGCAGTACTTC.